The T cell receptor (beta chain) described here comes from a study of vaccination and CD4 T cells after COVID-19 (dated by TCRdb to between 2021 and 2024). For the study in its entirety: Convalescent patients had a positive SARS-CoV-2 result on nasal swab PCR, and of these patients, fewer than ten had mild disease and one had severe disease. Post-COVID blood samples were collected from convalescent patients a median of approximately 93 days after diagnosis, with a range of about 35 to 170 days. Participants got two doses of the Pfizer-BioNTech BNT162b2 vaccine (n=8) or two doses of the Moderna mRNA-1273 vaccine (n=2). Post-vaccine blood samples were obtained a median of roughly 75 days after the second vaccine dose, with a range of roughly 13 to 250 days. Six males and four females were included in the convalescent cohort, with two Hispanic individuals, seven Caucasians, two Asians and one multiracial person represented. Overlapping spike peptide pools from SARS-CoV-2 and from the common cold coronaviruses HCoV-NL63, HCoV-OC43 and HCoV-229E were used as culture stimuli. In control cultures, a CEFX viral epitope pool was used as positive control, an HIV-1 Nef peptide pool was used as negative control, or no peptide was added. In nine to eleven COVID-19 convalescent patients and a few infection-naive healthy vaccine recipients, researchers compared the spike-specific CD4+ TCR repertoire from before mRNA vaccination with the repertoire from after. The paper as a whole reports these results and caveats: Among the post-vaccine SARS-CoV-2-reactive clones in convalescent patients, a median roughly 85% showed up only after vaccination, which suggests vaccine-specific priming. The median number of SARS-CoV-2-reactive clonotypes rose from 20 to 25 after infection to a few dozen after vaccination, but the change was not significant. Relatively few convalescent patients were included in the study, and early timepoints after natural infection were not analyzed. Nearly all vaccine-specific clones in convalescent patients (304 of 307) were mono-reactive for SARS-CoV-2 spike rather than cross-reactive with common cold coronaviruses.

The germline V gene (reference sequence) supplies CDR1 SEHNR and CDR2 FQNEAQ. The junction shows trimming of 5 bases on V and 4 bases on J, plus 17 bases between the germline ends. From its cysteine to its phenylalanine, the CDR3 spans 15 amino acids. The only DNA kept is the CDR3, 45 bases in frame from the first base. This clonotype has just a few counts. Its antigen is not yet known. No base-level quality is on record; no much larger clone is a single base apart. Interpreted using the paper, the treatment or condition label stands for: roughly 11-day PBMC culture with coronavirus spike peptide pools or control peptides (ViraFEST assay). The ViraFEST assay, used in the study, expanded antigen-specific T cells with peptide pools and then identified the expanded clonotypes through TCR sequencing. The positive SARS-CoV-2 PCR tests of the convalescent patients were dated from March to December 2020, before the Alpha, Beta and Delta variants emerged in the United States. Approximately 2.1 million PBMCs per well were cultured in IMDM with roughly 5% human AB serum and roughly 9.3 IU/ml IL-2, plus 10 ug/ml peptide pools. Half of the culture medium was replaced with fresh IL-2-containing medium on days 3 and 7. After roughly nine days of culture, CD4+ T cells were isolated by negative selection using the EasySep CD4+ T cell isolation kit. PBMCs were separated from whole blood using Ficoll-Paque Plus gradient centrifugation and then either used fresh or cryopreserved at -140C. Each culture condition was generally run in triplicate wells.

Library preparation used PCR. DNA from cultured CD4+ T cells underwent TCR sequencing with the Oncomine TCR Beta short-read assay at the Johns Hopkins FTIC core. Genomic DNA was extracted from the cultured CD4+ T cells with the QIAamp micro DNA kit. Oncomine TCR Beta libraries made from cultured CD4+ T cells were pooled using unique dual indexes and sequenced on an Illumina iSeq 100. Per the authors' processing: Non-productive sequences were filtered out, and CDR3s that did not start with C, did not end with F or W, or were shorter than 7 amino acids were discarded. The MANAFEST web application was used to identify antigen-specific clonotypes by comparing peptide-stimulated wells against reference wells and other culture wells. For a clone to be called positive, the clone needed an FDR below 0.05, an odds ratio above 5, and a productive frequency above 0.1% in at least two of three replicate wells. Cross-reactive clonotypes were defined as significantly expanded in both SARS-CoV-2 spike wells and at least one common cold coronavirus spike condition. Levenshtein distances (stringdist) and unrooted phylogenetic trees (ape) in R version 3.6.1 were used to assess CDR3 homology. Using fastp at Q25 and MiXCR, TCRdb reprocessed the public reads and kept productive beta chains. Rows with a matching CDR3 protein are joined into one entry that keeps the most common DNA and genes. Clone size and V and J calls follow TCRdb, not the original study. The table for this sample lists over 3,000 distinct CDR3 sequences; 24% of them were counted only once. About 51% of the sample goes to the ten largest clones.

Sequences were derived from CD4+ T cells from blood, cultured in vitro, sampled after SARS-CoV-2 vaccination. In this chain, TRBV7-9 is recombined with TRBJ1-2; the best D guess is TRBD1, with 6 bases matching. The receptor comes from a human donor who had recovered from COVID-19. This receptor has the CDR3 CASSPSRTGFYGYTF. The sequenced DNA is TGTGCCAGCAGCCCATCTCGAACAGGGTTCTATGGCTACACCTTC.